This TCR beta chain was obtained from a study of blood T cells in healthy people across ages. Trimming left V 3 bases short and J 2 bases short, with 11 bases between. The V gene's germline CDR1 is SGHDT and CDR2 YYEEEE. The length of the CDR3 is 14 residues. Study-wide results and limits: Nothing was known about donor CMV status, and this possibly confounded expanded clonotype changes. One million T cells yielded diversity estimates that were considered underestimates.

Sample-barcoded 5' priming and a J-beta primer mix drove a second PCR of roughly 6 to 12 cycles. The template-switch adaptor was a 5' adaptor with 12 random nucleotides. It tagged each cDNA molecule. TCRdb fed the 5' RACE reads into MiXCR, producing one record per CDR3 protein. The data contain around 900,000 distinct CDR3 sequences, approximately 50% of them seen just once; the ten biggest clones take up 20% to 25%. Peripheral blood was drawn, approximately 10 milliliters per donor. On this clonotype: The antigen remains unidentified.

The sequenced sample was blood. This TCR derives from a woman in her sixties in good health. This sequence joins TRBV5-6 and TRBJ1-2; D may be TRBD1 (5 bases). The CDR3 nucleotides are TGTGCCAGCAGCTGGCGGGACGGAAACTATGGCTACACCTTC. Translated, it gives CASSWRDGNYGYTF.